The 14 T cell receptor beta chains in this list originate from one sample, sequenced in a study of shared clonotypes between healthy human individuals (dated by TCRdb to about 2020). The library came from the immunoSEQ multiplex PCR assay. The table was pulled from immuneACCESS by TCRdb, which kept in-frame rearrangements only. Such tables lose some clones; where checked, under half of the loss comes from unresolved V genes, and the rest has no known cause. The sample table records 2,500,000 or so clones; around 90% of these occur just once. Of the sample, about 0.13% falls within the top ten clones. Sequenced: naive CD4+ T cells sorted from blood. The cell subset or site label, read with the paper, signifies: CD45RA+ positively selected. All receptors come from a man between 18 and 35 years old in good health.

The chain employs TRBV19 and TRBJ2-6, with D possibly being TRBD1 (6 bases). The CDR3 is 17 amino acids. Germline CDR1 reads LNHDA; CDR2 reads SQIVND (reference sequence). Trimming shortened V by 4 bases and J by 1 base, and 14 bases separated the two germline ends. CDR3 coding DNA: TGTGCCAGTAGTAGGACAGCGGCTGGATCTGGGGCCAACGTCCTGACTTTC. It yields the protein CASSRTAAGSGANVLTF.

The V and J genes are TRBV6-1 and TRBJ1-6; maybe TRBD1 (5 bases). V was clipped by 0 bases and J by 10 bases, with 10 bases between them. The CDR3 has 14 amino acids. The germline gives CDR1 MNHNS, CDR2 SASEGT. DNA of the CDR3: TGTGCCAGCAGTGAAGCCCACAGGTCCTCACCCCTCCACTTT. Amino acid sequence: CASSEAHRSSPLHF.

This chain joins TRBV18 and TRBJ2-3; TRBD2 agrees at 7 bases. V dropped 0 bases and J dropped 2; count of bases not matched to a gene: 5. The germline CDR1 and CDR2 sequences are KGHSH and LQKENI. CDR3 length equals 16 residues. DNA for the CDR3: TGTGCCAGCTCACCACCCCAGCGGGGTATCACAGATACGCAGTATTTT. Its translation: CASSPPQRGITDTQYF.

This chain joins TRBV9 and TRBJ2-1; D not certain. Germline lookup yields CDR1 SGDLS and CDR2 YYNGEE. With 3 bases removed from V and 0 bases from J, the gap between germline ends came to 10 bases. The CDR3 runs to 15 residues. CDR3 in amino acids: CASSDGSSSYNEQFF. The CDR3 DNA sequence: TGTGCCAGCAGCGACGGCAGTAGCTCCTACAATGAGCAGTTCTTC.

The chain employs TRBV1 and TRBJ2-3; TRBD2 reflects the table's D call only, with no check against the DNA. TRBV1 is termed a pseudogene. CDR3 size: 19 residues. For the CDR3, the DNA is TGCACCAGCAGCCAAGTTCCCCCCTTAGCGGGAGAGGGAACAGATACGCAGTATTTT. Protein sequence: CTSSQVPPLAGEGTDTQYF.

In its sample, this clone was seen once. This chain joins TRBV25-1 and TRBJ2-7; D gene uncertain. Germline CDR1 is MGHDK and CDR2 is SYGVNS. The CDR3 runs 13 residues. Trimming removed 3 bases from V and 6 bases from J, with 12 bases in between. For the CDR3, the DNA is TGTGCCAGCAGTGATCGGGTAGGGCGCGAGCAGTACTTC. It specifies CASSDRVGREQYF.

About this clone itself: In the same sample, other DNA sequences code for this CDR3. The CDR3 loop reads CASSILAGETQYF. CDR3 in DNA: TGTGCCAGTAGTATTCTAGCGGGAGAGACCCAGTACTTC. The rearrangement uses TRBV19 and TRBJ2-5, with TRBD2 identical over 8 bases. Trimming removed 3 bases from V and 4 bases from J; junction bases left unmatched: 1. Germline V gene sequence: CDR1 LNHDA, CDR2 SQIVND (reference sequence). The CDR3 covers 13 residues. Based on the CDR3 plus reference TRBV19 and TRBJ2-5, the full variable domain is DGGITQSPKYLFRKEGQNVTLSCEQNLNHDAMYWYRQDPGQGLRLIYYSQIVNDFQKGDIAEGYSVSREKKESFPLTVTSAQKNPTAFYLCASSILAGETQYFGPGTRLLVL.

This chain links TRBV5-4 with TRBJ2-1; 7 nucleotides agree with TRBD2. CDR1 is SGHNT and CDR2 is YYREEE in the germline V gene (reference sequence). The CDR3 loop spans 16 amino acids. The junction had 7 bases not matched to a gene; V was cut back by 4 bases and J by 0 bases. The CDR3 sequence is CASSLGGESSYNEQFF. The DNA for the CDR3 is TGTGCCAGCAGCCTGGGGGGGGAGAGCTCCTACAATGAGCAGTTCTTC.

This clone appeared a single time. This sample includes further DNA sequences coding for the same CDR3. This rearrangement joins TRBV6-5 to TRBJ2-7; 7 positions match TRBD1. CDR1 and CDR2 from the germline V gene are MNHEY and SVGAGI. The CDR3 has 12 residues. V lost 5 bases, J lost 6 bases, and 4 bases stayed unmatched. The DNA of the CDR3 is TGTGCCAGCAGTCGGGACAGACGCGAGCAGTACTTC. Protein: CASSRDRREQYF.

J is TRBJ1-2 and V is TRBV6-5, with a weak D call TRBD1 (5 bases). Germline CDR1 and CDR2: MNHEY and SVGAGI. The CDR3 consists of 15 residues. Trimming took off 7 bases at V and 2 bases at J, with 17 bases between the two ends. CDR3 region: CASNLSQGLNYGYTF. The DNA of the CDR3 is TGTGCCAGCAATCTAAGTCAGGGTTTGAACTATGGCTACACCTTC.

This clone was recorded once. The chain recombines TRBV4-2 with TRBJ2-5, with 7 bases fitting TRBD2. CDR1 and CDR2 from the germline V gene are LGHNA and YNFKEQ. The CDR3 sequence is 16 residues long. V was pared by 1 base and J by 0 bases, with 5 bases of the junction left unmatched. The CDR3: CASSQGGRGYQETQYF. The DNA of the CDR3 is TGTGCCAGCAGCCAAGGAGGGCGGGGGTACCAAGAGACCCAGTACTTC.

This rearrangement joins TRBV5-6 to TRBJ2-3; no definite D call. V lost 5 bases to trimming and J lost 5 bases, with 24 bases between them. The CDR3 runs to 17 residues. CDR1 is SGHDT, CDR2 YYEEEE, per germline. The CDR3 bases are TGTGCCAGCAGTGGCTTTTCGTGGACGCTGACGGGAGATACGCAGTATTTT. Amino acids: CASSGFSWTLTGDTQYF.

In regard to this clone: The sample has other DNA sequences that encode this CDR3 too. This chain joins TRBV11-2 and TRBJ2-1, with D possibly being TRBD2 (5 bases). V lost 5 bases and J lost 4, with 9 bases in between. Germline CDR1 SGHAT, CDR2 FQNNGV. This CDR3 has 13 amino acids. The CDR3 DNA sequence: TGTGCCAGCAGCCCCCGGAGGTACAATGAGCAGTTCTTC. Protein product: CASSPRRYNEQFF.

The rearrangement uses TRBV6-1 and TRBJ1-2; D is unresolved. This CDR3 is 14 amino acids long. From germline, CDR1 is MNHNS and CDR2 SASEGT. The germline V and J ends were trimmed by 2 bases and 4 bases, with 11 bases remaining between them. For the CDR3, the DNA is TGTGCCAGCAGTGAACAGTCTTCTGGCTATGGCTACACCTTC. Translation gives CASSEQSSGYGYTF.